This passage covers 3 T cell receptor beta chains from one sample sequenced in a study of cytomegalovirus exposure and HLA in healthy donors. In the PCR, 60 Vbeta and 13 Jbeta primers were used. Produced via immunoSEQ multiplex PCR; TCRdb's table is partial and in-frame only. Here the sample spans some 92,000 clones, 65% to 85% being singletons. The sequencing sample was made of PBMCs. The receptors come from a man aged 25-45 years in good health and CMV-seronegative.

This chain uses TRBV13 with TRBJ1-4, with D uncertain. The V and J ends lost 5 bases and 4 bases respectively, with 14 bases between them. The CDR3 loop spans 15 amino acids. Germline assignment: CDR1 PRHDT and CDR2 FYEKMQ (reference sequence). Here the CDR3 DNA reads TGTGCCAGCAGCCGGCGGGTACAGAGTAATGAAAAACTGTTTTTT. This gives the protein CASSRRVQSNEKLFF.

The genes are TRBV9 and TRBJ1-6; D gene uncertain. V was clipped by 0 bases and J by 8 bases, with 6 bases between them. The CDR3 consists of 13 residues. Germline values: CDR1 SGDLS, CDR2 YYNGEE. The CDR3 loop reads CASSVDPDSPLHF. The DNA of the CDR3 is TGTGCCAGCAGCGTAGATCCGGATTCACCCCTCCACTTT.

CDR3 bases: TGTGCCAGCAGCTTGGGGCCGGGGGTACTAGAATACAATGAGCAGTTCTTC. This gives the protein CASSLGPGVLEYNEQFF. The rearrangement uses TRBV5-4 and TRBJ2-1; D may be TRBD2 (6 bases). This CDR3 is built from 17 residues. Germline V CDR1 and CDR2: SGHNT, YYREEE (reference sequence). Trimming took off 0 bases at V and 4 bases at J, with 17 bases between the two ends.